A single sample is the source of the 21 T cell receptor beta chains below, sequenced in a study of blood T cells in healthy people across ages (dated by TCRdb to the mid-2010s). The receptor library was made with 5' RACE. Sequenced using an Illumina HiSeq 2500. A second PCR of roughly 7 to 11 cycles was run with a J-beta primer mix and a sample-barcoded 5' primer. TCRdb reprocessed the public reads (quality trimming at Q25 with fastp, clone calling with MiXCR) and kept in-frame beta chains. Each entry merges the rows of one CDR3 protein and shows their most common DNA and genes. This sample lists about 640,000 distinct CDR3 sequences; roughly three fifths were detected once. The ten largest clones capture 30% to 40% of the sample. Sequencing used blood. All receptors come from a man aged 60 to 69 in good health.

This clonotype was counted between two and nine times. This chain links TRBV5-1 with TRBJ1-1; 7 bases match TRBD1. The V and J ends lost 0 bases and 1 base, in that order; junction bases with no gene match: 0. Germline V gives CDR1 SGHRS, CDR2 YFSETQ. This CDR3 has 14 amino acids. The CDR3 region is CASSLDRGNTEAFF. The CDR3 nucleotides read TGCGCCAGCAGCTTGGACAGGGGGAACACTGAAGCTTTCTTT. Full variable domain (remainder filled in from reference TRBV5-1 and TRBJ1-1): KAGVTQTPRYLIKTRGQQVTLSCSPISGHRSVSWYQQTPGQGLQFLFEYFSETQRNKGNFPGRFSGRQFSNSRSEMNVSTLELGDSALYLCASSLDRGNTEAFFGQGTRLTVV.

Here the CDR3 DNA reads TGCAGCGTTGAGCAGGGTAGGGAGACCCAGTACTTC. The encoded protein is CSVEQGRETQYF. The chain links TRBV29-1 to TRBJ2-5; tentatively, D is TRBD1 (5 bases). Germline V gene sequence: CDR1 SQVTM, CDR2 ANQGSEA. CDR3 length: 12 residues. Trimming removed 3 bases from V and 5 bases from J, with 10 bases in between.

This rearrangement joins TRBV20-1 to TRBJ2-1, with 7 bases identical to TRBD2. The V gene's germline CDR1 is DFQATT and CDR2 SNEGSKA (reference sequence). The length of the CDR3 is 14 residues. The V gene end was trimmed by 6 bases and the J gene end by 5 bases; junction bases not matched to a gene: 10. For the CDR3, the DNA is TGCAGTGCCGATAGGGGCGGGGGTGACAATGAGCAGTTCTTC. Translated: CSADRGGGDNEQFF.

The chain carries TRBV6-1 and TRBJ2-7; 8 nucleotides match TRBD2. CDR3 length: 12 residues. Germline CDR1 is MNHNS and CDR2 is SASEGT. Trimming removed 10 bases from V and 2 bases from J; junction bases left unmatched: 4. CDR3 sequence (DNA): TGTGCCATCCAGCGGGAGACCTACGAGCAGTACTTC. This gives the protein CAIQRETYEQYF.

The chain carries TRBV7-2 and TRBJ2-3; TRBD2 matches at 8 bases. V lost 1 base, J lost 2 bases, and 11 bases stayed unmatched. Germline-derived CDR1 and CDR2 are SGHTA and FQGNSA. The length of the CDR3 is 18 residues. The CDR3 loop is CASSLGEWEAGATDTQYF. In nucleotides, the CDR3 is TGTGCCAGCAGCTTAGGAGAGTGGGAAGCGGGGGCCACAGATACGCAGTATTTT.

This clonotype was detected only a few times. J is TRBJ2-1 and V is TRBV20-1, with a weak D call TRBD2 (6 bases). Germline V lookup: CDR1 DFQATT, CDR2 SNEGSKA (reference sequence). Trimming took off 5 bases at V and 1 base at J, with 15 bases between the two ends. This CDR3 contains 15 residues. This CDR3 is CSARIGRGSYNEQFF. The DNA of the CDR3 is TGCAGTGCTCGGATAGGGCGGGGTTCCTACAATGAGCAGTTCTTC.

This clonotype was picked up many times. CDR3 residues: CASSVLRDPAYEQYF. CDR3 sequence (DNA): TGTGCCAGCAGTGTACTCCGGGACCCGGCCTACGAGCAGTACTTC. The V and J genes are TRBV6-1 and TRBJ2-7, with D perhaps matching TRBD1 or TRBD2 (5 bases each). Trimming shortened V by 4 bases and J by 2 bases, and 15 bases separated the two germline ends. The CDR3 is 15 amino acids. Germline loops: CDR1 MNHNS, CDR2 SASEGT.

The V gene is TRBV29-1, the J gene TRBJ1-2; TRBD1 aligns across 10 bases. With V trimmed by 6 bases and J by 4 bases, 5 bases remained unmatched. The CDR3 covers 13 residues. The germline V gene encodes CDR1 SQVTM and CDR2 ANQGSEA. CDR3 loop: CSVYDRGPYGYTF. The CDR3 DNA is TGCAGCGTCTACGACAGGGGGCCCTATGGCTACACCTTC. Looking up the rest from reference TRBV29-1 and TRBJ1-2 gives the full variable domain: SAVISQKPSRDICQRGTSLTIQCQVDSQVTMMFWYRQQPGQSLTLIATANQGSEATYESGFVIDKFPISRPNLTFSTLTVSNMSPEDSSIYLCSVYDRGPYGYTFGSGTRLTVV.

The DNA of the CDR3 is TGTGCCAGCAGCTTAGACCGACAGGCATTACAAGAGACCCAGTACTTC. This codes for CASSLDRQALQETQYF. The chain joins TRBV7-9 to TRBJ2-5; possible D gene TRBD1, 6 bases. Germline V gene data show CDR1 as SEHNR and CDR2 as FQNEAQ (reference sequence). Trimming cost V 1 base and J 2 bases, with 14 bases left between them. CDR3 length equals 16 residues.

This chain joins TRBV6-1 and TRBJ1-4; 8 nucleotides align to TRBD1. The ends lost 6 bases at V and 7 bases at J; junction bases unmatched: 7. Germline-derived CDR1 and CDR2 are MNHNS and SASEGT. The CDR3 length is 14 residues. The CDR3 bases are TGTGCCAGCAGCCAATCGGGACAGGCTGAAAAACTGTTTTTT. It specifies CASSQSGQAEKLFF.

The CDR3 here is CASRPKYNYGYTF. The CDR3 region has the DNA TGTGCCAGCAGGCCGAAATATAACTATGGCTACACCTTC. The gene calls are TRBV12-3 or TRBV12-4 and TRBJ1-2; D gene uncertain. V lost 6 bases to trimming and J lost 1 base, with 9 bases between them. CDR3 length: 13 amino acids.

The J gene is TRBJ2-5, the V gene TRBV29-1; D may be TRBD1 or TRBD2 (6 bases each). This CDR3 contains 14 residues. V shed 6 bases and J shed 11 bases, with 25 bases lying between them. CDR1 is SQVTM, CDR2 ANQGSEA, per germline. This CDR3 is CSVVTGGRNNEQYF. CDR3 nucleotides: TGCAGCGTCGTCACCGGGGGCAGGAACAATGAGCAGTACTTC.

This clonotype was recorded a few times. The CDR3 nucleotides read TGCGCCAGCAGCCCCGGACAGGGCCGGGAGTCACCCCTCCACTTT. Protein product: CASSPGQGRESPLHF. The chain has TRBV5-1 and TRBJ1-6; the match to TRBD1 covers 8 bases. With 4 bases clipped from V and 10 bases from J, the junction kept 10 bases outside the gene matches. Germline CDR1 and CDR2: SGHRS and YFSETQ. This CDR3 is built from 15 residues.

The chain carries TRBV20-1 and TRBJ2-5; 8 nucleotides align to TRBD2. Trimming took 1 base from V and 1 from J; bases not matched to a gene: 5. The CDR3 covers 15 residues. The germline gives CDR1 DFQATT, CDR2 SNEGSKA (reference sequence). The CDR3 coding sequence is TGCAGTGCTAGAGGGACTAGCCGGGCCCAAGAGACCCAGTACTTC. Translated: CSARGTSRAQETQYF.

This clonotype showed up just a few times. V usage is TRBV9 and J usage is TRBJ1-4, with TRBD1 as a possible D gene (5 bases). Germline assignment: CDR1 SGDLS and CDR2 YYNGEE. This CDR3 is 15 amino acids long. Deletions cut 5 bases from V and 8 bases from J, with 19 bases between. CDR3 DNA: TGTGCCAGCAGTAGAAGCGGACAAGGGGACGAAAAACTGTTTTTT. Translating it yields CASSRSGQGDEKLFF.

V gene TRBV28 combines with J gene TRBJ2-6, with D unclear. Trimming cost V 3 bases and J 0 bases, with 6 bases left between them. There are 15 residues in the CDR3. CDR1 is MDHEN and CDR2 is SYDVKM in the germline V gene. In nucleotides, the CDR3 is TGTGCCAGCAGTTTTTCGAGCTCTGGGGCCAACGTCCTGACTTTC. Amino acid sequence: CASSFSSSGANVLTF.

The rearrangement uses TRBV20-1 and TRBJ1-5; D gene unclear. The V end lost 0 bases, the J end lost 5 bases, and 11 bases lay between the germline ends. Germline CDR1 reads DFQATT; CDR2 reads SNEGSKA (reference sequence). The CDR3 contains 14 residues. CDR3 DNA sequence: TGCAGTGCTAGAGATGGTAGGGTTGATCAGCCCCAGCATTTT. Its protein is CSARDGRVDQPQHF.

The rearrangement uses TRBV20-1 and TRBJ1-4, with 7 bases identical to TRBD1. Unmatched junction bases numbered 4, after V lost 6 bases and J lost 6 bases. This CDR3 spans 12 amino acids. Germline V gene lookup returns CDR1 DFQATT and CDR2 SNEGSKA (reference sequence). CDR3 loop: CSAKGAYEKLFF. As DNA, the CDR3 is TGCAGTGCCAAGGGGGCGTATGAAAAACTGTTTTTT.

This clonotype appeared a few times. V usage is TRBV5-5 and J usage is TRBJ2-1; D is unclear. The CDR3 length is 14 residues. The ends were cut back, 2 bases at V and 2 bases at J, with 8 bases in the middle. Germline V gene lookup returns CDR1 SGHKS and CDR2 YYEKEE (reference sequence). CDR3 nucleotides: TGTGCCAGCAGCTTCCAGAGGACCTACAATGAGCAGTTCTTC. The encoded protein is CASSFQRTYNEQFF.

Ten or more counts support this clonotype. The gene calls are TRBV7-2 and TRBJ2-5; tentatively, D is TRBD2 (5 bases). CDR1 SGHTA and CDR2 FQGNSA come from the germline V gene. With 0 bases removed from V and 5 bases from J, the gap between germline ends came to 7 bases. The CDR3 contains 13 residues. The CDR3 nucleotides are TGTGCCAGCAGCTTAGCCAGGAGGGAGACCCAGTACTTC. Protein product: CASSLARRETQYF.

This clonotype was observed a handful of times. This chain uses TRBV10-1 with TRBJ2-3; D might be TRBD1 (6 bases). V dropped 3 bases and J dropped 5 bases, with 12 bases sitting between them. CDR1 is WNHNN, CDR2 SYGVQD, per germline (reference sequence). CDR3 length: 14 amino acids. The CDR3 bases are TGCGCCAGCAGTGAAAACAGGGCGGGAGATACGCAGTATTTT. It is translated as CASSENRAGDTQYF.